The subject of this entry is one T cell receptor beta chain. The ends lost 3 bases at V and 5 bases at J; junction bases unmatched: 9. CDR1 is KGHSH, CDR2 LQKENI, per germline. There are 15 residues in the CDR3. The authors' processing: Cell counts per sample came from amplifying reference gene primers. Here immunoSEQ multiplex PCR was the method, and the copy in TCRdb shows in-frame clones only, minus some. The V and J calls and the clone size are those of that table, but D and trimming were determined from the DNA. Of roughly 310,000 clones in the sample, roughly 90% were seen once. This record belongs to a study of blood T cell repertoires in COVID-19.

This TCR derives from a woman between 45 and 60 years old with active or convalescent COVID-19. Sequencing was done on a sample of peripheral blood. J is TRBJ1-1 and V is TRBV18; 7 bases are shared with TRBD1. In nucleotides, the CDR3 is TGTGCCAGCTCACCCCAGGGGGGAGTACGGACTGAAGCTTTCTTT. Translation: CASSPQGGVRTEAFF. Combining the CDR3 with reference TRBV18 and TRBJ1-1 gives the whole variable domain NAGVMQNPRHLVRRRGQEARLRCSPMKGHSHVYWYRQLPEEGLKFMVYLQKENIIDESGMPKERFSAEFPKEGPSILRIQQVVRGDSAAYFCASSPQGGVRTEAFFGQGTRLTVV.